Below, 10 T cell receptor beta chains from the same sample are listed, as sequenced in a study of cytomegalovirus exposure and HLA in healthy donors. The study ran its PCR with 60 Vbeta and 13 Jbeta primers. Profiled with immunoSEQ multiplex PCR; TCRdb holds only in-frame clones, not every one. The sample gives about 43,000 clones, under 65% of which show up once; 8% to 9.5% is in the top ten. Specimen: PBMCs. All receptors derive from a human donor in good health.

The rearrangement links TRBV4-1 to TRBJ1-2, with a possible D match to TRBD1 (5 bases). Trimming shortened V by 2 bases and J by 8 bases, and 9 bases separated the two germline ends. CDR1 is MGHRA and CDR2 is YSYEKL in the germline V gene. The CDR3 totals 12 residues. CDR3 loop: CASSQPGRGYTF. In DNA, the CDR3 is TGCGCCAGCAGCCAACCAGGGCGCGGCTACACCTTC.

This clone has a single count. V and J are TRBV6-1 and TRBJ1-1; D is possibly TRBD1 (5 bases). The CDR3 loop spans 14 amino acids. Germline V gives CDR1 MNHNS, CDR2 SASEGT. V was pared by 7 bases and J by 3 bases, with 15 bases between. CDR3 coding DNA: TGTGCCAGCACCCCCCCCGGGGGGTACACTGAAGCTTTCTTT. It yields the protein CASTPPGGYTEAFF.

The chain is built from TRBV28 and TRBJ2-7, with 7 bases aligning to TRBD1. Looked up from germline, CDR1 is MDHEN and CDR2 is SYDVKM. The CDR3 spans 16 residues. Germline trimming cut 4 bases from V and 6 bases from J; bases unmatched to any gene: 15. CDR3: CASSSPSSDRAGEQYF. CDR3 DNA: TGTGCCAGCAGTTCACCCTCGAGCGACAGGGCGGGCGAGCAGTACTTC. The full variable domain, completed using reference TRBV28 and TRBJ2-7, is DVKVTQSSRYLVKRTGEKVFLECVQDMDHENMFWYRQDPGLGLRLIYFSYDVKMKEKGDIPEGYSVSREKKERFSLILESASTNQTSMYLCASSSPSSDRAGEQYFGPGTRLTVT.

The CDR3 nucleotides read TGTGCCAGCAGCGCGCACCTGAACACTGAAGCTTTCTTT. This codes for CASSAHLNTEAFF. The V and J genes are TRBV11-2 and TRBJ1-1; no firm D call. Germline V lookup: CDR1 SGHAT, CDR2 FQNNGV. Trimming removed 5 bases at V and 0 bases at J, with 7 bases between. This CDR3 comprises 13 residues.

CDR3 sequence reads: CASSLIRLNEKLFF. The CDR3 nucleotides are TGTGCCAGCAGTTTAATCAGGCTTAATGAAAAACTGTTTTTT. V is TRBV28 and J is TRBJ1-4; D remains unclear. The V and J ends lost 2 bases and 4 bases respectively, with 8 bases between them. This CDR3 is 14 amino acids long. Germline CDR1 is MDHEN and CDR2 is SYDVKM.

This clone showed up just once. CDR3: CASRQDRAEQYF. CDR3 nucleotide sequence: TGTGCCAGCAGACAGGACAGGGCCGAGCAGTACTTC. The V and J genes are TRBV6-1 and TRBJ2-7, with TRBD1 matching over 8 bases. The CDR3 has 12 amino acids. V was clipped by 6 bases and J by 6 bases; unmatched bases: 4. CDR1 and CDR2 (germline): MNHNS, SASEGT.

The rearrangement links TRBV15 to TRBJ1-5; D perhaps matches TRBD1 (5 bases). The V end was cut by 2 bases, the J end by 7 bases, with 12 bases between. Germline loops: CDR1 LNHNV, CDR2 YYDKDF (reference sequence). The CDR3 is made up of 14 amino acids. CDR3 loop: CATSRQGGRQPQHF. CDR3 nucleotide sequence: TGTGCCACCAGCAGACAGGGTGGTAGGCAGCCCCAGCATTTT.

In this sample, this clone turned up once. The J gene is TRBJ2-5, the V gene TRBV5-1, with D maybe TRBD2 (7 bases). Germline V lookup: CDR1 SGHRS, CDR2 YFSETQ. V lost 3 bases to trimming and J lost 5 bases, with 17 bases between them. This CDR3 has 15 amino acids. The CDR3 sequence: CASSSLWGGQETQYF. CDR3 DNA sequence: TGCGCCAGCAGCTCCCTGTGGGGGGGGCAGGAGACCCAGTACTTC.

This clone has just a few counts. The V and J genes are TRBV5-4 and TRBJ2-7; 8 bases align to TRBD2. V lost 0 bases, J lost 0 bases, and 11 bases stayed unmatched. This CDR3 is 18 amino acids long. The germline CDR1 and CDR2 sequences are SGHNT and YYREEE (reference sequence). The chain's CDR3 is CASSLGPGASGGSYEQYF. DNA for the CDR3: TGTGCCAGCAGCTTGGGCCCGGGTGCGAGCGGGGGCTCCTACGAGCAGTACTTC.

The genes are TRBV9 and TRBJ2-3; D is unclear. The CDR3 spans 13 residues. CDR1 is SGDLS, CDR2 YYNGEE, per germline. The V end was cut by 0 bases, the J end by 4 bases, with 6 bases between. CDR3 DNA sequence: TGTGCCAGCAGCGTAGTTCTAGCAGATACGCAGTATTTT. This translates into CASSVVLADTQYF.